Below are 16 T cell receptor beta chains sequenced from a single sample in a study of blood T cell repertoires in COVID-19. Profiling relied on immunoSEQ multiplex PCR, and the TCRdb table lists in-frame clones only, not all of them. The table shows 270,000 or so clones, with about four fifths occurring only once. Sequenced: peripheral blood. The origin of the receptors is a woman aged 45 to 65 who had recovered from COVID-19.

V is TRBV7-8 and J is TRBJ1-1; D is unclear. CDR1 SGHVS and CDR2 FQNEAQ come from the germline V gene. V was shortened by 5 bases and J by 1 base, with 14 bases between the two germline ends. The CDR3 extends over 15 amino acids. The CDR3 DNA reads TGTGCCAGCAGCCCGCGGGCAGGAGCGAACACTGAAGCTTTCTTT. Its translation is CASSPRAGANTEAFF.

This chain uses TRBV4-1 with TRBJ1-2, with 10 bases identical to TRBD1. Per germline, CDR1 MGHRA and CDR2 YSYEKL. CDR3 length: 16 amino acids. Trimming took 0 bases from V and 5 from J; bases not matched to a gene: 6. CDR3 sequence (DNA): TGCGCCAGCAGCCAAGAAGGGACAGGGGCGTGGTATGGCTACACCTTC. This encodes CASSQEGTGAWYGYTF.

The rearrangement links TRBV3-1 (or the pseudogene TRBV3-2) to TRBJ1-1; the match to TRBD1 covers 8 bases. The V segment lost 4 bases and the J segment 6 bases; nucleotides outside the gene matches: 10. Germline lookup yields CDR1 LGHDT and CDR2 YNNKEL (reference sequence). The length of the CDR3 is 15 residues. This CDR3 reads CASSPSETGASEAFF. In DNA form, the CDR3 reads TGTGCCAGCAGCCCGAGCGAGACAGGGGCATCTGAAGCTTTCTTT.

This chain links TRBV27 with TRBJ2-5; 11 nucleotides align to TRBD2. The CDR3 totals 19 residues. CDR1 is MNHEY, CDR2 SMNVEV, per germline (reference sequence). The V and J ends lost 2 bases and 4 bases, in that order; junction bases with no gene match: 15. Here the CDR3 reads CASSLRMPTSGNMRETQYF. CDR3 coding DNA: TGTGCCAGCAGTTTACGAATGCCGACTAGCGGGAATATGAGAGAGACCCAGTACTTC.

The chain is built from TRBV18 and TRBJ2-7; 7 bases are shared with TRBD1. V lost 3 bases to trimming and J lost 2 bases; unmatched junction nucleotides: 7. The CDR3 totals 15 residues. Germline CDR1 is KGHSH and CDR2 is LQKENI. This CDR3 reads CASSPSGTEAYEQYF. DNA of the CDR3: TGTGCCAGCTCACCCTCCGGGACAGAAGCCTACGAGCAGTACTTC.

This clone was observed a single time. V and J are TRBV19 and TRBJ2-6; possible D gene TRBD2, 6 bases. V shed 8 bases and J shed 0 bases, with 17 bases lying between them. The germline CDR1 and CDR2 sequences are LNHDA and SQIVND (reference sequence). The CDR3 loop spans 17 amino acids. The CDR3 loop reads CASFYGGLSSGANVLTF. CDR3 coding DNA: TGTGCCAGTTTTTACGGAGGGCTGAGCTCTGGGGCCAACGTCCTGACTTTC.

This rearrangement joins TRBV5-1 to TRBJ2-3; the match to TRBD2 covers 13 bases. V dropped 4 bases and J dropped 1; count of bases not matched to a gene: 3. The germline gives CDR1 SGHRS, CDR2 YFSETQ. The CDR3 extends over 16 amino acids. The CDR3 DNA reads as TGCGCCAGCAGCCGAGGACTAGCGGGGGGCACAGATACGCAGTATTTT. This encodes CASSRGLAGGTDTQYF.

The rearrangement uses TRBV18 and TRBJ2-5, with 8 bases matching TRBD2. The CDR3 sequence is 15 residues long. With V trimmed by 4 bases and J by 2 bases, 6 bases remained unmatched. CDR1 and CDR2 (germline): KGHSH, LQKENI. The CDR3 reads CASSRSSGGQETQYF. In DNA, the CDR3 is TGTGCCAGCTCACGGTCCAGCGGGGGTCAAGAGACCCAGTACTTC.

This chain uses TRBV7-2 with TRBJ1-4; possibly TRBD1 for D (5 bases). Germline V gene lookup returns CDR1 SGHTA and CDR2 FQGNSA. The CDR3 contains 17 residues. Trimming took 5 bases from V and 6 from J, leaving 22 bases between them. Written as DNA, the CDR3 is TGTGCCAGCAGCCTGTTTGGAGCGGGGAGGGGTGATGAAAAACTGTTTTTT. It translates to CASSLFGAGRGDEKLFF.

This clone has just a few counts. This chain joins TRBV2 and TRBJ1-2, with TRBD1 matching 7 bases. The CDR3 spans 14 residues. Germline V gives CDR1 SNHLY, CDR2 FYNNEI. The trim removed 6 bases at V and 3 bases at J, leaving 7 bases unmatched. This CDR3 is CASSPKGADYGYTF. As DNA, the CDR3 is TGTGCCAGCAGCCCCAAGGGGGCTGACTATGGCTACACCTTC. The entire variable domain, with the rest obtained from reference TRBV2 and TRBJ1-2, is as follows: EPEVTQTPSHQVTQMGQEVILRCVPISNHLYFYWYRQILGQKVEFLVSFYNNEISEKSEIFDDQFSVERPDGSNFTLKIRSTKLEDSAMYFCASSPKGADYGYTFGSGTRLTVV.

The rearrangement links TRBV12-3 or TRBV12-4 to TRBJ2-7; 9 bases match TRBD1. The CDR3 extends over 12 amino acids. V dropped 6 bases and J dropped 6; count of bases not matched to a gene: 3. DNA of the CDR3: TGTGCCAGCAGAGAGGACAGGGGCGAGCAGTACTTC. This sequence encodes CASREDRGEQYF.

The genes are TRBV24-1 and TRBJ2-7; 7 positions agree with TRBD1. The CDR3 has 11 amino acids. Trimming removed 7 bases from V and 4 bases from J; junction bases left unmatched: 0. The germline V gene encodes CDR1 KGHDR and CDR2 SFDVKD. The CDR3 DNA is TGTGCCACCAGCAGGGGGTACGAGCAGTACTTC. It is translated as CATSRGYEQYF.

This clone came up once. The V gene is TRBV28, the J gene TRBJ2-7, with 7 bases aligning to TRBD1. Germline V gives CDR1 MDHEN, CDR2 SYDVKM. The CDR3 runs 14 residues. Trimming took 6 bases from V and 6 from J; bases not matched to a gene: 11. CDR3 residues: CASSEKGAWGEQYF. The CDR3 region has the DNA TGTGCCAGCAGCGAGAAGGGGGCTTGGGGCGAGCAGTACTTC.

This chain joins TRBV11-1 and TRBJ1-1, with unresolved D. Per germline, CDR1 SGHAT and CDR2 FQDESV (reference sequence). The CDR3 extends over 14 amino acids. V was shortened by 3 bases and J by 1 base, with 9 bases between the two germline ends. The CDR3 reads CASSFFGSNTEAFF. The CDR3 DNA is TGTGCCAGCAGCTTTTTCGGGTCGAACACTGAAGCTTTCTTT.

CDR3 DNA: TGTGCCAGCAGCTTAGACTTCCCCTGTTTATGTTACAATGAGCAGTTCTTC. As protein: CASSLDFPCLCYNEQFF. This chain joins TRBV11-3 and TRBJ2-1, with unresolved D. Trimming took off 0 bases at V and 4 bases at J, with 16 bases between the two ends. CDR3 length: 17 amino acids. Germline values: CDR1 SGHNT, CDR2 YENEEA.

The CDR3 sequence is CASKTGENTEAFF. The CDR3 DNA is TGTGCCAGCAAGACAGGGGAGAACACTGAAGCTTTCTTT. The chain recombines TRBV11-2 with TRBJ1-1; 8 nucleotides agree with TRBD1. The V and J ends lost 7 bases and 1 base, in that order; junction bases with no gene match: 2. From germline, CDR1 is SGHAT and CDR2 FQNNGV. The CDR3 length is 13 residues.